A single TCR beta chain is shown here with its context. Its binding antigen is unknown. No clone much larger than this one lies a single base away; base qualities are absent. This sample is drawn from a study of CD4 T cell repertoires in COVID-19 (dated by TCRdb to the early 2020s). For the wider study: To analyze cross-reactivity, CFSE-low cells were expanded with IL-2 for roughly ten days and then labeled again and restimulated with spike proteins from other coronaviruses. Naturally processed CD4+ T cell responses to SARS-CoV-2 spike and nucleoprotein were characterized in COVID-19-recovered individuals, and clonal composition was assessed by TCR Vbeta sequencing. TCR Vbeta repertoire analysis of SARS-CoV-2-reactive T cells was conducted at the subset level in a few recovered individuals. The paper as a whole reports these results and caveats: Consistent with cross-reactivity, between about 6.5 and 27% of SARS-CoV-2 clonotypes also showed up in secondary cultures stimulated with SARS-CoV and/or HKU1 spike. Several of the most expanded SARS-CoV-2-reactive clonotypes were shared between two or all three memory subsets, suggesting intraclonal diversification.

The library was produced with the immunoSEQ multiplex PCR assay. Per the authors' processing: The Chao-Jaccard similarity index and counts of shared clonotypes were used to quantify repertoire overlap between subsets. Sourced from immuneACCESS, this table was stored by TCRdb with only in-frame sequences that have V and J called. A share of the clones is absent; for the studies checked, an unresolved V gene accounts for under half, and the remainder has no known explanation. The DNA was the basis for D and trimming; V, J and clone size are from that table. This sample gives tens of thousands of clones in total; 80% to 90% of them show up just once. The ten largest clones take up roughly 0.58% of the sample. Reading the label with the study, this specimen's time point is: sample from a COVID-19-recovered individual after infection. The donors were patients who had recovered from mild-to-severe COVID-19. Memory T cell samples that were not cultured were sequenced immediately after ex vivo isolation. From peripheral blood mononuclear cells, the researchers isolated CD4+ total memory, central memory, effector memory and circulating T follicular helper cells.

The starting material was CD4+ T cells from peripheral blood, obtained after recovery from COVID-19. This clonotype originated in a human donor who had COVID-19.

The CDR3 protein: CASSSGLYNEQFF. The DNA is TGTGCCAGCAGCTCCGGACTCTACAATGAGCAGTTCTTC. The rearrangement combines TRBV11-3 with TRBJ2-1; TRBD2 is a possible D gene, resting on 5 matching bases. Reading the germline V gene gives CDR1 SGHNT and CDR2 YENEEA. Spanning cysteine to phenylalanine, the CDR3 consists of 13 amino acids. The sequence is cut down to CDR3 DNA, 39 bases in frame from base 1. Deletion took 4 bases off V and 3 bases off J, with a span of 7 bases between the germline ends.